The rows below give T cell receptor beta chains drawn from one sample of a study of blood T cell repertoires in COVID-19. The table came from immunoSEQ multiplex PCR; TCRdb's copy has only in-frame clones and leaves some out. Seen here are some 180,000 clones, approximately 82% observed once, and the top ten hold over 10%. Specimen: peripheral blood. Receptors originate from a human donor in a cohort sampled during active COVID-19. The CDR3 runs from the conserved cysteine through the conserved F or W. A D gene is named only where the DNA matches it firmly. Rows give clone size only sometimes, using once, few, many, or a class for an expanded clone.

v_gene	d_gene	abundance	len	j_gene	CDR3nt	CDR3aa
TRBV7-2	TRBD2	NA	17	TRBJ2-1	TGTGCCAGCAGCTTATTTGTTGTAGCGGGAGTTCAGGGTGAGCAGTTCTTC	CASSLFVVAGVQGEQFF
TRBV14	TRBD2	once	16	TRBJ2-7	TGTGCCAGCAGCCAGCGCCCTGCAAGCGGGATATACGAGCAGTACTTC	CASSQRPASGIYEQYF
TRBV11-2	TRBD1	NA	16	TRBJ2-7	TGTGCCAGCAGCTTTACCTACGGGACAGGGGCCCACGAGCAGTACTTC	CASSFTYGTGAHEQYF
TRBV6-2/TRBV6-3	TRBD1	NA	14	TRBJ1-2	TGTGCCAGCAGTGACTCTACGGGACAGGGGTTTCGGGCCTTC	CASSDSTGQGFRAF
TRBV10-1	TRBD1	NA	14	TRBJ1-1	TGCGCCAGCAGTCCCGGACAGGGGAACACTGAAGCTTTCTTT	CASSPGQGNTEAFF
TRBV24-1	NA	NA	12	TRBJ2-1	TGTGCCACCAGTGATCGGTACAATGAGCAGTTCTTC	CATSDRYNEQFF
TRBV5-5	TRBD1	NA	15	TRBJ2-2	TGTGCCAGCAGCTTGTTTGACAGGGCCAACGGGGAGCTGTTTTTT	CASSLFDRANGELFF
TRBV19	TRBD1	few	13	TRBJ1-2	TGTGCCAGTAGTATTGGTCAGGGGGACGGCTACACCTTC	CASSIGQGDGYTF
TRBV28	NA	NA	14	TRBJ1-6	TGTGCCAGCAGTTCCCCAGGGGCAAGCTCACCCCTCCACTTT	CASSSPGASSPLHF
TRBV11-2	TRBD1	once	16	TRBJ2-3	TGTGCCAGCAGATTATCCGGGACAGGGCTCAGGGATACGCAGTATTTT	CASRLSGTGLRDTQYF
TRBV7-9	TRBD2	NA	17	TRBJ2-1	TGTGCCAGCAGCCTCGGGACTAGCGGGAGAGTCTACAATGAGCAGTTCTTC	CASSLGTSGRVYNEQFF
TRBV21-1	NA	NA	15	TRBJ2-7	TGTGCCAGCAGCACATCACTAGCGGTACACTACGAGCAGTACTTC	CASSTSLAVHYEQYF
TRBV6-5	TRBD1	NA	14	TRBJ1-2	TGTGCCAGCAGTTACGACAGGGCTAACTATGGCTACACCTTC	CASSYDRANYGYTF
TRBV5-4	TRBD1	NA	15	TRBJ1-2	TGTGCCAGCAGCTCGCCGACAGGGAGAAACTATGGCTACACCTTC	CASSSPTGRNYGYTF
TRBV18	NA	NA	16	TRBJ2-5	TGTGCCAGCTCACTCCGCCCGGGGGGCGGCCAAGAGACCCAGTACTTC	CASSLRPGGGQETQYF
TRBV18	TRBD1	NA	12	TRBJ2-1	TGTGCCAGCTCACCGGACAGGAATGAGCAGTTCTTC	CASSPDRNEQFF
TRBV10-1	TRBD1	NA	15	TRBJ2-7	TGCGCCAGCAGACTTAGACAGGGGGTGAGGGGGGAGCAGTACTTC	CASRLRQGVRGEQYF
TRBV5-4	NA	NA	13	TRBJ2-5	TGTGCCAGCAGCTTGGCGCAGGGGGAGACCCAGTACTTC	CASSLAQGETQYF
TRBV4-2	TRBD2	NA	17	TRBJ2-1	TGTGCCAGCAGCCCGCAGACTAGCGGAGCATTATACAATGAGCAGTTCTTC	CASSPQTSGALYNEQFF
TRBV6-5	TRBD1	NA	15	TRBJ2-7	TGTGCCAGCAGTTTACAGGGACAGGGGGCCTACGAGCAGTACTTC	CASSLQGQGAYEQYF
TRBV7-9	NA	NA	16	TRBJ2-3	TGTGCCAGCAGCTTAGGTCTCAGTGGGGCCACAGATACGCAGTATTTT	CASSLGLSGATDTQYF
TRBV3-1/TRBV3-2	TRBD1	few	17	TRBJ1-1	TGTGCCAGCAGCCAAGGACAGGGGGCATGGATGAACACTGAAGCTTTCTTT	CASSQGQGAWMNTEAFF